The clone carrying this TCR beta chain showed up just once. The repertoire was sequenced with immunoSEQ multiplex PCR; TCRdb's copy has only in-frame clones and lacks some. The repertoire holds roughly 330,000 clones, with around 87% as singletons. Participant age was about 18 to 100 years, and participants resided in roughly 25 US areas. What the recovered Cohort 3 donors had was two negative PCRs, clearance, or symptom resolution. CDR1 is MNHNS, CDR2 SASEGT, per germline. The CDR3 extends over 19 amino acids. The V gene end was trimmed by 4 bases and the J gene end by 0 bases; junction bases not matched to a gene: 11. The data were obtained in a study of blood T cell repertoires in COVID-19.

Specimen: PBMCs or T cells enriched from blood (not recorded which). The origin of this receptor is a woman aged 25 to 39 who had recovered from COVID-19. The V and J genes are TRBV6-1 and TRBJ1-4, with 10 bases fitting TRBD1. The CDR3 DNA reads as TGTGCCAGCAGTGCCGGGACAGGGGTATATCTTGCAACTAATGAAAAACTGTTTTTT. It codes for CASSAGTGVYLATNEKLFF.